Below are 22 T cell receptor beta chains sequenced from a single sample in a study of cytomegalovirus exposure and HLA in healthy donors. The study ran its PCR with 60 Vbeta and 13 Jbeta primers. The protocol was immunoSEQ multiplex PCR, while the TCRdb copy is restricted to in-frame clones and leaves out a portion. The table includes tens of thousands of clones, approximately 78% detected once. The specimen was PBMCs. These receptor sequences come from a male donor in good health and CMV-seropositive.

This chain's CDR3 is CASSSTGTVWEQYF. CDR3 coding DNA: TGTGCCAGCAGCAGTACCGGGACAGTGTGGGAGCAGTACTTC. The J gene is TRBJ2-7, the V gene TRBV5-6; 7 bases match TRBD1. The CDR3 has 14 residues. Germline V gives CDR1 SGHDT, CDR2 YYEEEE. Trimming at V came to 4 bases and at J to 7 bases, leaving 11 bases not matched to a gene.

This clone turned up a few times. This chain uses TRBV19 with TRBJ1-4, with 9 bases fitting TRBD1. The CDR3 spans 14 residues. CDR1 and CDR2 from the germline V gene are LNHDA and SQIVND (reference sequence). The trim removed 4 bases at V and 5 bases at J, leaving 2 bases unmatched. The CDR3 coding sequence is TGTGCCAGTAGTAACAGGGGGCCCAATGAAAAACTGTTTTTT. It encodes CASSNRGPNEKLFF.

The chain recombines TRBV28 with TRBJ2-7; 9 bases match TRBD1. V lost 5 bases and J lost 6; bases outside the gene matches: 8. Per the germline V gene, CDR1 is MDHEN and CDR2 is SYDVKM. The CDR3 is 14 residues long. The CDR3 DNA reads as TGTGCCAGCAGTAGGGACAGGGTGGCCCTCGAGCAGTACTTC. Translation: CASSRDRVALEQYF.

As for this clone: The sample has other DNA sequences that encode this CDR3 too. The chain has TRBV5-1 and TRBJ2-7; D remains ambiguous. The ends were cut back, 0 bases at V and 1 base at J, with 5 bases in the middle. This CDR3 contains 13 residues. CDR1 and CDR2 from the germline V gene are SGHRS and YFSETQ. CDR3 region: CASSLARSYEQYF. Here the CDR3 DNA reads TGCGCCAGCAGCTTGGCCAGATCCTACGAGCAGTACTTC.

J is TRBJ2-2 and V is TRBV2; D is perhaps TRBD2 (6 bases). The germline V and J ends were trimmed by 5 bases and 2 bases, with 15 bases remaining between them. Per the germline V gene, CDR1 is SNHLY and CDR2 is FYNNEI. CDR3 length equals 16 residues. This CDR3 reads CASSPPGLSNTGELFF. CDR3 nucleotide sequence: TGTGCCAGCAGTCCTCCGGGACTGTCAAACACCGGGGAGCTGTTTTTT.

The chain links TRBV2 to TRBJ2-7; D not resolved. The V end lost 4 bases, the J end lost 6 bases, and 7 bases lay between the germline ends. In germline, CDR1 is SNHLY, CDR2 FYNNEI. The CDR3 is made up of 11 amino acids. CDR3 nucleotide sequence: TGTGCCAGCAGTGCCAGCGCCGAGCAGTACTTC. Encoded protein: CASSASAEQYF.

DNA for the CDR3: TGTGCCAGCAGCCTGACAGGGAACACTGAAGCTTTCTTT. It specifies CASSLTGNTEAFF. The rearrangement uses TRBV14 and TRBJ1-1; maybe TRBD1 (6 bases). Trimming shortened V by 4 bases and J by 1 base, and 7 bases separated the two germline ends. Germline loops: CDR1 SGHDN, CDR2 FVKESK. The CDR3 has 13 residues. The variable domain in full, completed from reference TRBV14 and TRBJ1-1, reads EAGVTQFPSHSVIEKGQTVTLRCDPISGHDNLYWYRRVMGKEIKFLLHFVKESKQDESGMPNNRFLAERTGGTYSTLKVQPAELEDSGVYFCASSLTGNTEAFFGQGTRLTVV.

The chain combines TRBV30 with TRBJ1-6; TRBD1 agrees at 7 bases. The germline V gene encodes CDR1 GTSNPN and CDR2 SVGIG (reference sequence). After removal of 1 base from V and 5 bases from J, the junction contained 5 bases not matched to a gene. The CDR3 has 15 amino acids. The CDR3 reads CAWSGQGLNNSPLHF. DNA of the CDR3: TGTGCCTGGAGTGGACAGGGACTGAATAATTCACCCCTCCACTTT.

This chain connects TRBV19 to TRBJ2-2, with D perhaps TRBD1 (6 bases). Germline loops: CDR1 LNHDA, CDR2 SQIVND (reference sequence). Trimming cost V 6 bases and J 3 bases, with 11 bases left between them. The CDR3 length is 14 residues. The CDR3 here is CASRTRTDTGELFF. The DNA for the CDR3 is TGTGCCAGTAGGACCAGGACAGACACCGGGGAGCTGTTTTTT.

The chain carries TRBV30 and TRBJ2-1; D perhaps matches TRBD1 (6 bases). V was clipped by 7 bases and J by 9 bases, with 19 bases between them. This CDR3 is 13 amino acids long. Germline CDR1 GTSNPN, CDR2 SVGIG (reference sequence). DNA of the CDR3: TGTGCCTTTAACAGGGCCGGGTCTGGTGAGCAGTTCTTC. Its protein product is CAFNRAGSGEQFF.

The V call is TRBV27, the J call TRBJ1-2; 8 bases fit TRBD1. CDR3 length: 12 residues. With V trimmed by 6 bases and J by 6 bases, 3 bases remained unmatched. Looked up from germline, CDR1 is MNHEY and CDR2 is SMNVEV (reference sequence). CDR3 region: CASRRTGNGYTF. As DNA, the CDR3 is TGTGCCAGCAGGCGGACAGGGAATGGCTACACCTTC.

The chain is built from TRBV6-5 and TRBJ1-3; TRBD1 matches at 11 bases. This CDR3 has 16 residues. V lost 0 bases and J lost 4; bases outside the gene matches: 2. The germline V gene has CDR1 MNHEY and CDR2 SVGAGI. The CDR3 loop reads CASSYSRTGGGNTIYF. In DNA form, the CDR3 reads TGTGCCAGCAGTTACTCCCGGACAGGGGGCGGAAACACCATATATTTT.

The rearrangement joins TRBV7-3 to TRBJ2-1, with 12 bases identical to TRBD2. V shed 4 bases and J 7 bases; nucleotides not matched to a gene: 2. CDR1 SGHTA and CDR2 FQGTGA come from the germline V gene. The CDR3 extends over 14 amino acids. The CDR3 DNA reads as TGTGCCAGCAGCTCTAGCGGGGGGGCGAATGAGCAGTTCTTC. Its protein is CASSSSGGANEQFF.

The chain joins TRBV30 to TRBJ2-7; 10 bases fit TRBD2. Germline V gives CDR1 GTSNPN, CDR2 SVGIG (reference sequence). CDR3 length: 16 amino acids. The trim removed 0 bases at V and 6 bases at J, leaving 11 bases unmatched. The CDR3 spells CAWSVKSPAGGSEQYF. The CDR3 coding sequence is TGTGCCTGGAGTGTAAAAAGCCCAGCGGGGGGGTCCGAGCAGTACTTC. The whole variable domain, remainder taken from reference TRBV30 and TRBJ2-7, is SQTIHQWPATLVQPVGSPLSLECTVEGTSNPNLYWYRQAAGRGLQLLFYSVGIGQISSEVPQNLSASRPQDRQFILSSKKLLLSDSGFYLCAWSVKSPAGGSEQYFGPGTRLTVT.

The gene calls are TRBV28 and TRBJ1-4; D unresolved. The CDR3 length is 14 residues. The germline V and J ends were trimmed by 7 bases and 0 bases, with 9 bases remaining between them. The germline V gene encodes CDR1 MDHEN and CDR2 SYDVKM. CDR3: CASKSEATNEKLFF. The CDR3 nucleotides are TGTGCCAGCAAATCGGAGGCAACTAATGAAAAACTGTTTTTT.

The rearrangement joins TRBV2 to TRBJ1-1, with D uncertain. Germline CDR1 and CDR2: SNHLY and FYNNEI. V was trimmed by 2 bases and J by 3 bases, leaving 7 bases between them. This CDR3 contains 13 residues. The CDR3 reads CASSEQMYTEAFF. The CDR3 DNA reads TGTGCCAGCAGTGAACAAATGTACACTGAAGCTTTCTTT.

This rearrangement joins TRBV7-3 to TRBJ2-5; 15 bases fit TRBD2. The CDR3 length is 16 residues. Germline CDR1 and CDR2: SGHTA and FQGTGA. Losses at the gene ends were 3 bases for V and 2 bases for J; bases not matched to a gene: 1. In DNA, the CDR3 is TGTGCCAGCAGCTTGGGACTAGCGGGGGGTCAAGAGACCCAGTACTTC. Residues: CASSLGLAGGQETQYF.

J is TRBJ2-3 and V is TRBV9; D gene unclear. Trimming removed 3 bases from V and 3 bases from J, with 14 bases in between. The CDR3 length is 15 residues. Germline CDR1 and CDR2: SGDLS and YYNGEE. The CDR3 sequence: CASSAYGWSTDTQYF. CDR3 bases: TGTGCCAGCAGCGCCTATGGGTGGAGTACAGATACGCAGTATTTT.

This sequence joins TRBV19 and TRBJ2-1; 14 nucleotides agree with TRBD2. CDR3 length: 16 residues. Germline V gene lookup returns CDR1 LNHDA and CDR2 SQIVND (reference sequence). J gave up 7 bases and V 6 bases, and 8 bases lay outside the gene matches. The CDR3 sequence: CASSRGLAGERNEQFF. The CDR3 nucleotides read TGTGCCAGTAGCCGGGGACTAGCGGGAGAAAGGAATGAGCAGTTCTTC.

The rearrangement links TRBV6-5 to TRBJ2-7; 8 nucleotides align to TRBD2. From germline, CDR1 is MNHEY and CDR2 SVGAGI. V trimming: 7 bases; J trimming: 2 bases; junction bases outside the gene matches: 10. The CDR3 is 15 amino acids. The CDR3 loop reads CASISGGGGTYEQYF. In nucleotides, the CDR3 is TGTGCCAGCATCTCCGGGGGCGGGGGGACCTACGAGCAGTACTTC.

The V and J genes are TRBV10-2 and TRBJ2-2; 14 nucleotides match TRBD2. The CDR3 has 17 amino acids. V shed 5 bases, J shed 0 bases, and the junction held 2 bases outside the gene matches. The germline CDR1 and CDR2 sequences are WSHSY and SAAADI. The CDR3 protein is CASSSTSGRANTGELFF. CDR3 nucleotide sequence: TGCGCCAGCAGTTCGACTAGCGGGAGGGCGAACACCGGGGAGCTGTTTTTT.

In the case of this clone: Other DNA sequences of this sample code for an identical CDR3. This chain joins TRBV9 and TRBJ1-5, with D hard to call. Trimming left V 0 bases short and J 6 bases short, with 7 bases between. CDR3 size: 13 residues. Germline loops: CDR1 SGDLS, CDR2 YYNGEE. The CDR3 DNA is TGTGCCAGCAGCGTAGGTGGGAGTCAGCCCCAGCATTTT. Encoded protein: CASSVGGSQPQHF.